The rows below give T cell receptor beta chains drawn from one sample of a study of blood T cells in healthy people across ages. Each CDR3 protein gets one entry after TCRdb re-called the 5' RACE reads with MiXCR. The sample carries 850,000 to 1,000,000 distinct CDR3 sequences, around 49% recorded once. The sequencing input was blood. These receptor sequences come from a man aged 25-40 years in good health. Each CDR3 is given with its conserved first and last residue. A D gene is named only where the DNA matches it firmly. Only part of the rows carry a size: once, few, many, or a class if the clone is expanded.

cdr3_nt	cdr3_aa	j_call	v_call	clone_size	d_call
TGTGTCAGCAGACAGCCTAACTATGGCTACACCTTC	CVSRQPNYGYTF	TRBJ1-2	TRBV6-1	-	-
TGTGCCAGCAGCCAAGAGCACAGGGGAGCGAAGGGGGCCAACGTCCTGACTTTC	CASSQEHRGAKGANVLTF	TRBJ2-6	TRBV14	once	TRBD1
TGTGCCAGCAGTTCGGGAAGAGCGGTAACAGATACGCAGTATTTT	CASSSGRAVTDTQYF	TRBJ2-3	TRBV12-3/TRBV12-4	-	-
TGTGCCAGCAGCTTACCTACAGGGTTCCAAGAGACCCAGTACTTC	CASSLPTGFQETQYF	TRBJ2-5	TRBV7-9	-	-
TGTGCCAGCAGCCAAGGTTCCGGGGATTTCTATGGCTACACCTTC	CASSQGSGDFYGYTF	TRBJ1-2	TRBV3-1	-	-
TGTGCCAGCAGCACAGGGAAGAGTCCCTACACCTTC	CASSTGKSPYTF	TRBJ1-2	TRBV7-2	-	-
TGTGCCAGCAGTTTAACTGCGCCTAGCGGGGGGGCTAGAGATACGCAGTATTTT	CASSLTAPSGGARDTQYF	TRBJ2-3	TRBV27	once	TRBD2
TGTGCCAGCGAGTTAGTCGGGGCTAATGAAAAACTGTTTTTT	CASELVGANEKLFF	TRBJ1-4	TRBV4-2	few	-
TGTGCCACCAGTGATTACGAGCGGGGGGGCCAGGATACGCAGTATTTT	CATSDYERGGQDTQYF	TRBJ2-3	TRBV24-1	-	TRBD2
TGTGCCAGCAGCCAAGATCCAGGGGGCCTCAATTCACCCCTCCACTTT	CASSQDPGGLNSPLHF	TRBJ1-6	TRBV4-2	-	TRBD1
TGTGCCAGCACCCACAGGGGGTATTTCGGGGAGCTGTTTTTT	CASTHRGYFGELFF	TRBJ2-2	TRBV5-5	-	TRBD1
TGTGCCTTCTCCCCCACTAGCAGGGATACGCGGTATTTT	CAFSPTSRDTRYF	TRBJ2-3	TRBV30	-	-
TGCGCCAGCAGCTTCCCTTCGGGCAATGAGCAGTACTTC	CASSFPSGNEQYF	TRBJ2-5	TRBV5-1	-	-
TGTGCCAGCAGCCCCGGGACATGGAACACTGAAGCTTTCTTT	CASSPGTWNTEAFF	TRBJ1-1	TRBV7-8	few	-
TGTGCCAACAGTTCCCTGACTAGCGGGGGAAACACCGGGGAGCTGTTTTTT	CANSSLTSGGNTGELFF	TRBJ2-2	TRBV28	-	TRBD2
TGTGCCAGTAGTATAGGAGTTTCCTACAATGAGCAGTTCTTC	CASSIGVSYNEQFF	TRBJ2-1	TRBV19	-	-
TGTGCCAGCAGCGTAGAAGGCAGCTCCTACGAGCAGTACTTC	CASSVEGSSYEQYF	TRBJ2-7	TRBV9	-	-
TGTGCCAGCAGTGGGCAGGCTCCGGGAGGGCAAGAGACCCAGTACTTC	CASSGQAPGGQETQYF	TRBJ2-5	TRBV2	few	TRBD2
TGCGCCAGCACCGGACCGAGCTCTGGGGCCAACGTCCTGACTTTC	CASTGPSSGANVLTF	TRBJ2-6	TRBV5-1	-	-
TGCAGCGTTCTGAGAGTATCTAGCACAGATACGCAGTATTTT	CSVLRVSSTDTQYF	TRBJ2-3	TRBV29-1	-	-
TGTGCCAGCAGTTTAATGGGCACTAACTATGGCTACACCTTC	CASSLMGTNYGYTF	TRBJ1-2	TRBV28	few	-
TGCAGTGCTAGAGATCGGGCTGCTTTTAATGAGCAGTTCTTC	CSARDRAAFNEQFF	TRBJ2-1	TRBV20-1	once	-
TGTGCCACCAGTGAAAGGACAGGGACTATTTACAATGAGCAGTTCTTC	CATSERTGTIYNEQFF	TRBJ2-1	TRBV24-1	-	-
TGTGCCATCAGTGAGCTAAGTCTAGGGCCTGAAGCTTTCTTT	CAISELSLGPEAFF	TRBJ1-1	TRBV10-3	-	-
TGTGCCAGCAGCTCAACAACTCGGGGCCATGAGCAGTTCTTC	CASSSTTRGHEQFF	TRBJ2-1	TRBV7-9	-	-
TGCAGTGCTAGCGTTGCAGGCGACTATGGCTACACCTTC	CSASVAGDYGYTF	TRBJ1-2	TRBV20-1	-	-
TGTGCCAGCAGCTTAGCCTCCGTGGCCCAGTACTTC	CASSLASVAQYF	TRBJ2-5	TRBV7-2	few	-
TGTGCCAGCAGCCGCCTCAGGGGGCTGAACGAGCAGTACTTC	CASSRLRGLNEQYF	TRBJ2-7	TRBV3-1	-	TRBD1
TGTGCCAGCAGCCAGACAGCTGCTATGGTGAGCGGGGAGCTGTTTTTT	CASSQTAAMVSGELFF	TRBJ2-2	TRBV3-1	-	-
TGTGCCGGGGTCCAGGGGGCGAAAGAGACCCAGTACTTC	CAGVQGAKETQYF	TRBJ2-5	TRBV21-1	once	-
TGTGCCAGCAGCGGGGCAGGGGTTGCCCCCTACGAGCAGTACTTC	CASSGAGVAPYEQYF	TRBJ2-7	TRBV9	-	-
TGTGCCAGCAGTTTGTACGTTAGCAATCAGCCCCAGCATTTT	CASSLYVSNQPQHF	TRBJ1-5	TRBV28	-	-
TGTGCCAGCAGCCCTGTTGGGGACAGGGAAGAGGAAAAACTGTTTTTT	CASSPVGDREEEKLFF	TRBJ1-4	TRBV4-2	-	TRBD1
TGTGCCAGCACCCCTGCTCTGTTGGTGGAAGAGACCCAGTACTTC	CASTPALLVEETQYF	TRBJ2-5	TRBV7-2	few	-
TGTGCCAGCAGTGTGGGCAGGACCTACGAGCAGTACTTC	CASSVGRTYEQYF	TRBJ2-7	TRBV2	few	-
TGCAGCGCCGGGGTCCTACTAGCGGGGGGTTATACGCAGTATTTT	CSAGVLLAGGYTQYF	TRBJ2-3	TRBV29-1	-	TRBD2
TGTGCCAGCGAAGACAGGGTCGACACTGAAGCTTTCTTT	CASEDRVDTEAFF	TRBJ1-1	TRBV11-3	-	TRBD1
TGTGCCAGCAGCCAAGATCCGAGACCGCAGGGACAAGAGACCCAGTACTTC	CASSQDPRPQGQETQYF	TRBJ2-5	TRBV4-2	-	-
TGCAGCGTTGATCCTAGCGGGGGCCCCACCGGGGAGTTGTTTTTT	CSVDPSGGPTGELFF	TRBJ2-2	TRBV29-1	-	TRBD2
TGCAGCCCCCAGGAGACAGGGGTAGAGACCCAGTACTTC	CSPQETGVETQYF	TRBJ2-5	TRBV20-1	once	TRBD1
TGTGCCATCAGTGAGCCAGGGGGCTCCTACAATGAGCAGTTCTTC	CAISEPGGSYNEQFF	TRBJ2-1	TRBV10-3	few	TRBD1
TGCGCCAGCAGCTGGACCGGCTATAGCAATCAGCCCCAGCATTTT	CASSWTGYSNQPQHF	TRBJ1-5	TRBV5-1	-	-
TGCAGTGCTAGAGGGGGACACGTAGCGGGTGCGCAGTATTTT	CSARGGHVAGAQYF	TRBJ2-3	TRBV20-1	-	-
TGCAGCGCGGGGATGGGACTAGCGAGCCAAGAGACCCAGTACTTC	CSAGMGLASQETQYF	TRBJ2-5	TRBV29-1	-	TRBD2
TGCAGTGCTAGAGATCGGGGCCTTAGGCATTTT	CSARDRGLRHF	TRBJ1-5	TRBV20-1	few	-
TGTGCAAGCAGTCGTGACGTCTATGGCTACACCTTC	CASSRDVYGYTF	TRBJ1-2	TRBV28	few	-
TGTGCCAGCAGCCCCGGGGGGTCCACTTCCACTGAAGCTTTCTTT	CASSPGGSTSTEAFF	TRBJ1-1	TRBV12-3/TRBV12-4	-	-
TGCGCCAGCTCTACCGGGGCCGCAACTAATGAAAAACTGTTTTTT	CASSTGAATNEKLFF	TRBJ1-4	TRBV5-1	-	-
TGCAGTGCTAGAGGCGGGCAGGGAGGTACCGGGGAGCTGTTTTTT	CSARGGQGGTGELFF	TRBJ2-2	TRBV20-1	few	-
TGCAGTGCTAGTCGACGGGACTATGGCTACACCTTC	CSASRRDYGYTF	TRBJ1-2	TRBV20-1	-	-
TGCAGTGCTGGAGGCGGGGTTCCCAAAAACATTCAGTACTTC	CSAGGGVPKNIQYF	TRBJ2-4	TRBV20-1	-	-
TGTGCCAGCAGTTTCGCACAGCGCTATGGCTACACCTTC	CASSFAQRYGYTF	TRBJ1-2	TRBV28	-	-
TGTGCCAGCAGTTCCCCGGGTAGTAGGAAGTTCTTC	CASSSPGSRKFF	TRBJ2-1	TRBV2	-	-
TGCAGTGCTAGAGATATTATGGGGGGCGGCTTAGAAGAGCAGTACTTC	CSARDIMGGGLEEQYF	TRBJ2-7	TRBV20-1	-	-
TGTGCCAGCAGTGAATTGGGCGGGAGGAACACCGGGGAGCTGTTTTTT	CASSELGGRNTGELFF	TRBJ2-2	TRBV25-1	-	TRBD2